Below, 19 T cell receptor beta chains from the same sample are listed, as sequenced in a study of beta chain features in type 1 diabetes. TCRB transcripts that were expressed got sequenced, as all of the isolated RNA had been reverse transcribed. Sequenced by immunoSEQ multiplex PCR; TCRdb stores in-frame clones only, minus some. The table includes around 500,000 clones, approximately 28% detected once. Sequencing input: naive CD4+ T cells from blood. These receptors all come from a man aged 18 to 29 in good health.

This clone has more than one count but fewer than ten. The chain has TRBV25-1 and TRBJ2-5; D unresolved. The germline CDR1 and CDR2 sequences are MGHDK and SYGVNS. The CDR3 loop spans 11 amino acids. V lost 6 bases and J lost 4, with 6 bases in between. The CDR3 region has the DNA TGTGCCAGCAGGGCCACAGAGACCCAGTACTTC. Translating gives CASRATETQYF.

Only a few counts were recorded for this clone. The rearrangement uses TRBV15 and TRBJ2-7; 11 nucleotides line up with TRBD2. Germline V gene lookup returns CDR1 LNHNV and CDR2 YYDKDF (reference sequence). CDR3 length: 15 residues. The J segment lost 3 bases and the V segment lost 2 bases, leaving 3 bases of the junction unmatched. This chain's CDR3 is CATSRSGLADYEQYF. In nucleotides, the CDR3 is TGTGCCACCAGCAGATCGGGACTAGCGGACTACGAGCAGTACTTC.

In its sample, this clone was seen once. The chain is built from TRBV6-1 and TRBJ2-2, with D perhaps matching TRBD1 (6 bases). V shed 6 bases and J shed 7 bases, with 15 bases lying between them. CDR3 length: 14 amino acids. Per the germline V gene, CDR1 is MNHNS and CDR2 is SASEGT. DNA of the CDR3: TGTGCCAGCAGCGCGGACAGTCTCTTCGGGGAGCTGTTTTTT. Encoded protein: CASSADSLFGELFF.

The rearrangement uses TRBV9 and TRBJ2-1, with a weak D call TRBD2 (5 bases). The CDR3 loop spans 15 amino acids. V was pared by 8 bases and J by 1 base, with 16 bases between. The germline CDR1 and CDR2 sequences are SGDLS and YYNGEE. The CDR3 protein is CASSLSGGSYNEQFF. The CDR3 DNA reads TGTGCCAGTTCCCTCTCCGGCGGGTCCTACAATGAGCAGTTCTTC. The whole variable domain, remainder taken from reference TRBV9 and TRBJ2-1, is DSGVTQTPKHLITATGQRVTLRCSPRSGDLSVYWYQQSLDQGLQFLIQYYNGEERAKGNILERFSAQQFPDLHSELNLSSLELGDSALYFCASSLSGGSYNEQFFGPGTRLTVL.

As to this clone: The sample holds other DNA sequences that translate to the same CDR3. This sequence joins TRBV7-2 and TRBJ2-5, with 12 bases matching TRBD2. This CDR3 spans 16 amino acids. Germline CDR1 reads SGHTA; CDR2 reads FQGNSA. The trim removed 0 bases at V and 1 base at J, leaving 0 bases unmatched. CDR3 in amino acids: CASSLALAGGQETQYF. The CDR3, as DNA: TGTGCCAGCAGCTTAGCACTAGCGGGAGGCCAAGAGACCCAGTACTTC.

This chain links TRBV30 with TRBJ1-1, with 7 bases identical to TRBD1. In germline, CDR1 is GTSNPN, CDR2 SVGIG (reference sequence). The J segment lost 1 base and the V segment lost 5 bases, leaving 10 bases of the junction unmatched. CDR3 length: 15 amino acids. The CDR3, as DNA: TGTGCCTGGCGGATGTACAGGGGAGGGAACACTGAAGCTTTCTTT. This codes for CAWRMYRGGNTEAFF.

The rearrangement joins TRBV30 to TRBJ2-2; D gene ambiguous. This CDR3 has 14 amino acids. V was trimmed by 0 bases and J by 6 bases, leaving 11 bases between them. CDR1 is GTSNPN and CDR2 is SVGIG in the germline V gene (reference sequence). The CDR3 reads CAWSVRVYAGELFF. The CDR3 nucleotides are TGTGCCTGGAGTGTACGAGTTTACGCCGGGGAGCTGTTTTTT.

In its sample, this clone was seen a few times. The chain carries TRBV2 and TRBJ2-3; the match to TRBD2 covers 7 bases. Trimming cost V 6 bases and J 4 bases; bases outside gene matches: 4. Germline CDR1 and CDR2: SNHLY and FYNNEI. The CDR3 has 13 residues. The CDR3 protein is CASRRTSADTQYF. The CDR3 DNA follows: TGTGCCAGCAGACGGACTAGTGCAGATACGCAGTATTTT.

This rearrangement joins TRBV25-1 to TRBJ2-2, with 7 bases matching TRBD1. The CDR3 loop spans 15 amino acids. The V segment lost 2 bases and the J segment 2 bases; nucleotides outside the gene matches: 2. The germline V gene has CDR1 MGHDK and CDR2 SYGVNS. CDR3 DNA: TGTGCCAGCAGTGAACGGGACAGAAACACCGGGGAGCTGTTTTTT. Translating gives CASSERDRNTGELFF.

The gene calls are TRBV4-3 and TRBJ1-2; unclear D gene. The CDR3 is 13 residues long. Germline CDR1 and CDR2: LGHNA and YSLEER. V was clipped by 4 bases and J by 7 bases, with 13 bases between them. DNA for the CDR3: TGCGCCAGCAGCCCTGATCTCTCTCTTGGCTACACCTTC. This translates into CASSPDLSLGYTF.

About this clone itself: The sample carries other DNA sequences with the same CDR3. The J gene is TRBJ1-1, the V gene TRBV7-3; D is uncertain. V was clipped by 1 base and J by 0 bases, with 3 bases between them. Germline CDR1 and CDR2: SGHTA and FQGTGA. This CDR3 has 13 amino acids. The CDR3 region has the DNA TGTGCCAGCAGCTTAAGAATGAACACTGAAGCTTTCTTT. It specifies CASSLRMNTEAFF.

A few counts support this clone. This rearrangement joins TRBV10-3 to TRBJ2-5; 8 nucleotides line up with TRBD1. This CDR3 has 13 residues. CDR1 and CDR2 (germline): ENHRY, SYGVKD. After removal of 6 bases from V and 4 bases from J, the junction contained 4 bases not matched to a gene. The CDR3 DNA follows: TGTGCCATCAGACCAGGGGGCCGAGAGACCCAGTACTTC. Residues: CAIRPGGRETQYF.

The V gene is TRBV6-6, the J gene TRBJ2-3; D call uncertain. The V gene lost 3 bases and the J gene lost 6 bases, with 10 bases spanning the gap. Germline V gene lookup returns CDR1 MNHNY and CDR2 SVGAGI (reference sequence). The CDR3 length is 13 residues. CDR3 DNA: TGTGCCAGCAGTTATAGAGCAATGGATACGCAGTATTTT. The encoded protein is CASSYRAMDTQYF.

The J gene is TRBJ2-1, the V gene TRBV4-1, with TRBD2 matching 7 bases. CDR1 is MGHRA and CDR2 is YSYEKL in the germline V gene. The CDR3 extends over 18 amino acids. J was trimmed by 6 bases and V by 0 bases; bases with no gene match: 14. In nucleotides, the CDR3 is TGCGCCAGCAGCCAAGATCCCGCGGGAGCCACCCTGGGCAATGAGCAGTTCTTC. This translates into CASSQDPAGATLGNEQFF.

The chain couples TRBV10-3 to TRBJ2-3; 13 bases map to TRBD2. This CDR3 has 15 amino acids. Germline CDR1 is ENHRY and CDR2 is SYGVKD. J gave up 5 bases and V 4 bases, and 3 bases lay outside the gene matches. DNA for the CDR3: TGTGCCATCAGTGTGGGACTAGCGGGAAAAGATACGCAGTATTTT. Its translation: CAISVGLAGKDTQYF.

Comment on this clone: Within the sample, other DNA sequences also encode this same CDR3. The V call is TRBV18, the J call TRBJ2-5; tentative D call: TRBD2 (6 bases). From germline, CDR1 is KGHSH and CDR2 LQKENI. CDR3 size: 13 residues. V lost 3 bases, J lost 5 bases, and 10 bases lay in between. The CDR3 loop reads CASSPPGGETQYF. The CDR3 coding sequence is TGTGCCAGCTCACCTCCCGGAGGGGAGACCCAGTACTTC. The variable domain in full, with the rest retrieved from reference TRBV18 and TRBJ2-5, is NAGVMQNPRHLVRRRGQEARLRCSPMKGHSHVYWYRQLPEEGLKFMVYLQKENIIDESGMPKERFSAEFPKEGPSILRIQQVVRGDSAAYFCASSPPGGETQYFGPGTRLLVL.

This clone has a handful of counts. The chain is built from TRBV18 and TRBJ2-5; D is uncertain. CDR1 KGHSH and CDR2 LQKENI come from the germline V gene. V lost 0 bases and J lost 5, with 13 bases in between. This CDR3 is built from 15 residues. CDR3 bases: TGTGCCAGCTCACCACCGTTATCGACCAGGGAGACCCAGTACTTC. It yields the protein CASSPPLSTRETQYF.

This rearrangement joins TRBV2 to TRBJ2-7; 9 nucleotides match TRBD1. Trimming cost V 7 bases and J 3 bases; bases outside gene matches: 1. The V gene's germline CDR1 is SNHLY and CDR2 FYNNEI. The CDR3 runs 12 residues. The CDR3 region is CASKDRGYEQYF. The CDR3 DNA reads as TGTGCCAGCAAGGACAGGGGCTACGAGCAGTACTTC.

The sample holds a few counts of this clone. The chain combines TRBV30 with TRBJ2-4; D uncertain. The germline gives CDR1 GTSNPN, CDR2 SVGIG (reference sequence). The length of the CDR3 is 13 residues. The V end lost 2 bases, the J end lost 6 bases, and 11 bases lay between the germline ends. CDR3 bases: TGTGCCTGGAGTAAAGGGTGGGGAAACATTCAGTACTTC. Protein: CAWSKGWGNIQYF.